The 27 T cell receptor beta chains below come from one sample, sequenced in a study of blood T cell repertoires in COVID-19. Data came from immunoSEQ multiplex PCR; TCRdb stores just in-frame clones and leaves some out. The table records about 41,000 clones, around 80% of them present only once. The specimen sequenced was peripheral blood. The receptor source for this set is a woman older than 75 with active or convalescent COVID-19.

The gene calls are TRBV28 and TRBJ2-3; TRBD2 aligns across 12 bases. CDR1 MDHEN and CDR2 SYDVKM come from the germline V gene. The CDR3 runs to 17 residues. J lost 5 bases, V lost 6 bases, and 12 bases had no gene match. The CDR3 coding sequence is TGTGCCAGCAGCTCCACAATTACTAGCGGGAGGTTAGATACGCAGTATTTT. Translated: CASSSTITSGRLDTQYF.

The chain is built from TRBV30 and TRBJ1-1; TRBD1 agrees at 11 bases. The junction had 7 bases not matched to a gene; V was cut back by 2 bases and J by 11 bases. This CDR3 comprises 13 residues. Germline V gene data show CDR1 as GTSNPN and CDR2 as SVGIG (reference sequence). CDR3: CAWSPRGQGDAFF. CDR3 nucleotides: TGTGCCTGGAGTCCCAGGGGACAGGGGGACGCTTTCTTT.

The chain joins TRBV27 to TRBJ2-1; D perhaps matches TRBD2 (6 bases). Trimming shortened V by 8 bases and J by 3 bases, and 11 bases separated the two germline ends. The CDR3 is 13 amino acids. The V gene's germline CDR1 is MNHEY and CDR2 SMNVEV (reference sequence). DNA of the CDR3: TGTGCCAGCGGTACGGGAGACTACAATGAGCAGTTCTTC. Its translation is CASGTGDYNEQFF.

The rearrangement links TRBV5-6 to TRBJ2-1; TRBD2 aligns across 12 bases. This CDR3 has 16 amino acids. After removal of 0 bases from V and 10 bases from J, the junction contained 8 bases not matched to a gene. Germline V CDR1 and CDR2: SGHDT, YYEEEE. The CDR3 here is CASSLVGLAGLGEQFF. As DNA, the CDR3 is TGTGCCAGCAGCTTGGTGGGACTAGCGGGCCTTGGGGAGCAGTTCTTC.

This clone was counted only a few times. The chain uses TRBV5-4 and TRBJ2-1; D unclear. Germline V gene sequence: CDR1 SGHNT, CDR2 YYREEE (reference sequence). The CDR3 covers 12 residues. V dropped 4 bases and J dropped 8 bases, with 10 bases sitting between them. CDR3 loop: CASSRAGDEQFF. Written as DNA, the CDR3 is TGTGCCAGCAGCCGAGCCGGAGATGAGCAGTTCTTC.

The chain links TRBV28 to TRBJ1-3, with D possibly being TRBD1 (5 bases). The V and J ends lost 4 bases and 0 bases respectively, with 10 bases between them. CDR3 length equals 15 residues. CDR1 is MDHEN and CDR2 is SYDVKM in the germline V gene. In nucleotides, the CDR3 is TGTGCCAGCAGTTCCGCAGACAGCTCTGGAAACACCATATATTTT. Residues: CASSSADSSGNTIYF.

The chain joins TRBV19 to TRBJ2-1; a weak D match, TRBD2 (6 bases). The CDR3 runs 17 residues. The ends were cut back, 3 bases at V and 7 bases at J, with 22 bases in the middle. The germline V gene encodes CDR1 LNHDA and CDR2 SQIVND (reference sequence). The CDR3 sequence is CASSILAVRKVWNEQFF. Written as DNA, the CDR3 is TGTGCCAGTAGTATTTTAGCGGTAAGAAAGGTGTGGAATGAGCAGTTCTTC. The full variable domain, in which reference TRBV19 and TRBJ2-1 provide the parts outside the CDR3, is DGGITQSPKYLFRKEGQNVTLSCEQNLNHDAMYWYRQDPGQGLRLIYYSQIVNDFQKGDIAEGYSVSREKKESFPLTVTSAQKNPTAFYLCASSILAVRKVWNEQFFGPGTRLTVL.

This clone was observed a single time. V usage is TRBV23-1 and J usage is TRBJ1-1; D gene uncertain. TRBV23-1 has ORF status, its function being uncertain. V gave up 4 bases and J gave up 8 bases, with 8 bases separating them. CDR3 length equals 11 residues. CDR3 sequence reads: CASSRYYEAFF. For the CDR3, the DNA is TGCGCCAGCAGTCGTTACTACGAAGCTTTCTTT.

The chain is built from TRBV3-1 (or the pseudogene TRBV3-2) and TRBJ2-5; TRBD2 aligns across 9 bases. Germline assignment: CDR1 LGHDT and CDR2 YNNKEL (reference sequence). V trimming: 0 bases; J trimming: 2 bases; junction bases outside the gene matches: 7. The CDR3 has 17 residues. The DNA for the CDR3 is TGTGCCAGCAGCCAAGATCTGATGACTAGCGGACAAGAGACCCAGTACTTC. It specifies CASSQDLMTSGQETQYF.

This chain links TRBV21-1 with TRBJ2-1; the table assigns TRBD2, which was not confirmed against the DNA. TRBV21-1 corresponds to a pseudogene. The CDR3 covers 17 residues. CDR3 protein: CASSKVKQKRGYNEQFF. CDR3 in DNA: TGTGCCAGCAGCAAAGTTAAGCAAAAGCGGGGCTACAATGAGCAGTTCTTC.

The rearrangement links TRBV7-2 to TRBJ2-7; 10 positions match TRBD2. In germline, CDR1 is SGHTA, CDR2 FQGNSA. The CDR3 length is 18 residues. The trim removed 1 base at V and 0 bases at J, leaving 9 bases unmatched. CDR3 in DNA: TGTGCCAGCAGCTTAGGCCGACTAGCGGGCCTTAGCTCCTACGAGCAGTACTTC. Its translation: CASSLGRLAGLSSYEQYF.

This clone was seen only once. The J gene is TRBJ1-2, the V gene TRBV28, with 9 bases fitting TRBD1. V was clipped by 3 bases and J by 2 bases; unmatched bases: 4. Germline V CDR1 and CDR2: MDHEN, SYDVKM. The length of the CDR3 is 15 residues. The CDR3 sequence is CASSFSGTGNYGYTF. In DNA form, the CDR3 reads TGTGCCAGCAGTTTTTCCGGGACAGGGAACTATGGCTACACCTTC.

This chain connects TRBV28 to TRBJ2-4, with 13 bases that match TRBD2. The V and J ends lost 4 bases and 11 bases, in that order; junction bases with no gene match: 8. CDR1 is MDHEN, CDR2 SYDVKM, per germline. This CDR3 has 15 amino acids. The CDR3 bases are TGTGCCAGCAGTTCCCTTCTGGGACTAGCGGGACTTCAGTACTTC. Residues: CASSSLLGLAGLQYF.

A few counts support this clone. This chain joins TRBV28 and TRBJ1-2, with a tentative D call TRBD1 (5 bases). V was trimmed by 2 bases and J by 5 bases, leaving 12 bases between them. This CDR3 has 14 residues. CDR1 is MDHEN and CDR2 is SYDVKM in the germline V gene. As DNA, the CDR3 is TGTGCCAGCAGTTTAGGTCACGGGGGATATGGCTACACCTTC. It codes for CASSLGHGGYGYTF.

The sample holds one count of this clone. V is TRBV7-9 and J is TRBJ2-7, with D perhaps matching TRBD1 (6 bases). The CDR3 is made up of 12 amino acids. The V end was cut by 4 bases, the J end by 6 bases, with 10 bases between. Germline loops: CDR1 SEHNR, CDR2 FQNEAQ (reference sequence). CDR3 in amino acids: CASSSDSIEQYF. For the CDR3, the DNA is TGTGCCAGCAGCTCGGACAGCATCGAGCAGTACTTC.

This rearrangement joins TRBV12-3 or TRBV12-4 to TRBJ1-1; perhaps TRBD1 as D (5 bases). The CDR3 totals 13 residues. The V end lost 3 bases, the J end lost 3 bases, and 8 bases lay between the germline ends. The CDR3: CASSFKGDTEAFF. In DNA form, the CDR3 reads TGTGCCAGCAGTTTTAAAGGGGACACTGAAGCTTTCTTT.

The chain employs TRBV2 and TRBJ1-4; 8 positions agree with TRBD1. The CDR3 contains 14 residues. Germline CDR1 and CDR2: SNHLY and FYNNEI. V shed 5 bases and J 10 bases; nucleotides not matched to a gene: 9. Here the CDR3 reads CASSTQPDRGKLFF. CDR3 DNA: TGTGCCAGCAGTACCCAACCTGACAGGGGAAAACTGTTTTTT.

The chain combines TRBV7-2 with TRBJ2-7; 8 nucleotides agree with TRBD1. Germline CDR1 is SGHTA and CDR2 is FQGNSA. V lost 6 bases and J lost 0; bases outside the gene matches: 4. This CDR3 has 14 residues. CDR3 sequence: CASSPQGASYEQYF. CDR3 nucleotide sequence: TGTGCCAGCAGTCCTCAGGGGGCCTCCTACGAGCAGTACTTC.

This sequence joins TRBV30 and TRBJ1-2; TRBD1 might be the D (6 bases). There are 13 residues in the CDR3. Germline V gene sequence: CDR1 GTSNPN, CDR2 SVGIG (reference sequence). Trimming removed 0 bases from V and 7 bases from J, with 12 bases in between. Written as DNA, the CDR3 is TGTGCCTGGAGTGTAGACAGAGGGGGTGGCTACACCTTC. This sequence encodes CAWSVDRGGGYTF.

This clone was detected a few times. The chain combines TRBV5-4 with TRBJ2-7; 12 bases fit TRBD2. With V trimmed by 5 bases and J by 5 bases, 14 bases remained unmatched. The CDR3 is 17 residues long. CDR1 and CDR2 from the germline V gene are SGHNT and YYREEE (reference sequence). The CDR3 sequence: CASRTGLAGTLDDEQYF. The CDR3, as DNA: TGTGCCAGCAGAACCGGACTAGCGGGAACCCTCGACGACGAGCAGTACTTC.

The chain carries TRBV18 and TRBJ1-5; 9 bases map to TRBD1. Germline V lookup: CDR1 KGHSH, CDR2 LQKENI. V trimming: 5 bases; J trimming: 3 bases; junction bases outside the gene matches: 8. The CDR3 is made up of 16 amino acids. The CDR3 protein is CASSSGQGSVNQPQHF. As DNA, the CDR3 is TGTGCCAGCTCATCGGGACAGGGAAGTGTCAATCAGCCCCAGCATTTT. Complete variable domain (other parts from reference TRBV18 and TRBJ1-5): NAGVMQNPRHLVRRRGQEARLRCSPMKGHSHVYWYRQLPEEGLKFMVYLQKENIIDESGMPKERFSAEFPKEGPSILRIQQVVRGDSAAYFCASSSGQGSVNQPQHFGDGTRLSIL.

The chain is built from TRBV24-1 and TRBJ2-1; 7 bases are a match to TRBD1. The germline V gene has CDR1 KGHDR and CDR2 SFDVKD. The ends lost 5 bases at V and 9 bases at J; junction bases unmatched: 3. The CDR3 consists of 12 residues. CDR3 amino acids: CATSVQGTEQFF. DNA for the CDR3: TGTGCCACCAGTGTACAGGGGACTGAGCAGTTCTTC.

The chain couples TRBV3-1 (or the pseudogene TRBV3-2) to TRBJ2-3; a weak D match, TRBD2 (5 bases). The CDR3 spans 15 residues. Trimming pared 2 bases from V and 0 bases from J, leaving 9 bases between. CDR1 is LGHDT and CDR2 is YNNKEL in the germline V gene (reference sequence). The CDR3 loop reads CASSQLGESTDTQYF. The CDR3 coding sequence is TGTGCCAGCAGCCAACTCGGGGAAAGCACAGATACGCAGTATTTT.

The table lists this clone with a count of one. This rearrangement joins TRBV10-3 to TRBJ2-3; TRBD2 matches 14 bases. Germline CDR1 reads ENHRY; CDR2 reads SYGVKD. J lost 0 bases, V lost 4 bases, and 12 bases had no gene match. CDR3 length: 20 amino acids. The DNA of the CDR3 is TGTGCCATCAGTGCCTCCGGGACTAGCGGGAGTAAGGTTAGCACAGATACGCAGTATTTT. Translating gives CAISASGTSGSKVSTDTQYF.

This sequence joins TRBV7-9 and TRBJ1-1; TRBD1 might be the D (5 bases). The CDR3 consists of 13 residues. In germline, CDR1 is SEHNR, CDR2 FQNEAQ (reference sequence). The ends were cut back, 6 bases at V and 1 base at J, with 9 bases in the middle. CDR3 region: CASSNGGNTEAFF. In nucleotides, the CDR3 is TGTGCCAGCAGTAACGGGGGGAACACTGAAGCTTTCTTT.

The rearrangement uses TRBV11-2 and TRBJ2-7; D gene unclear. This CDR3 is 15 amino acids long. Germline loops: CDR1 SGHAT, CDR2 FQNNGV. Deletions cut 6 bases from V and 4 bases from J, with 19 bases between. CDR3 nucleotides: TGTGCCAGCAGACCCAAGTGGGCGTTTATTTACGAGCAGTACTTC. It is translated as CASRPKWAFIYEQYF.

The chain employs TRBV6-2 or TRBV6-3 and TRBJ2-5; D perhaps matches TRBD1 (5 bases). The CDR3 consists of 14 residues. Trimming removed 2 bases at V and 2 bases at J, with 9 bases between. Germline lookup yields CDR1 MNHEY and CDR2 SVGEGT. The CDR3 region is CASSYGRAQETQYF. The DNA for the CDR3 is TGTGCCAGCAGTTACGGCAGGGCGCAAGAGACCCAGTACTTC.